The T cell receptor beta chain under discussion was sequenced for a study of blood T cell repertoires in COVID-19. Study-level background: Donors in the United States, Italy and Spain gave samples during acute or convalescent COVID-19. The cDNA or gDNA used as material had been derived from T cells, B-cell-depleted T cells, or PBMCs.

Original processing methods: It was from reference gene primer amplification that nucleated cell counts were estimated. TCRdb's table, derived via immunoSEQ multiplex PCR, lists solely in-frame clones and lacks some. V and J calls plus clone size are reproduced from that table; the DNA served to infer D and trimming. The sample lists about 240,000 clones, roughly 86% occurring once. The CDR3 extends over 16 amino acids. Germline V gene sequence: CDR1 SGHTA, CDR2 FQGNSA. The J segment lost 1 base and the V segment lost 1 base, leaving 4 bases of the junction unmatched. This sequence was found in a woman aged 70-85 years with active or convalescent COVID-19. Sequencing was done on a sample of peripheral blood. This chain links TRBV7-2 with TRBJ2-3, with TRBD2 matching 8 bases. CDR3 coding DNA: TGTGCCAGCAGCTTAGGAGGAGCGGGGGGCACAGATACGCAGTATTTT. Amino acids: CASSLGGAGGTDTQYF.